The present T cell receptor beta chain was sequenced within a study of blood T cell repertoires in COVID-19. Background on the study: Sources were T cells, B-cell-depleted T cells, or PBMCs; the material itself was cDNA or gDNA.

Germline V lookup: CDR1 SGHRS, CDR2 YFSETQ. CDR3 size: 14 residues. V was pared by 3 bases and J by 3 bases, with 5 bases of the junction left unmatched. Original methodology: How many nucleated cells were present was estimated from reference gene primer amplification. Libraries were prepared by immunoSEQ multiplex PCR; TCRdb keeps only in-frame clonotypes and omits some of them. V and J calls and clone size are given by that table; D and trimming were obtained from the DNA. The sample lists about 55,000 clones; 90% were seen once. Sequencing was done on a sample of peripheral blood. The gene calls are TRBV5-1 and TRBJ1-1, with 7 bases fitting TRBD1. The receptor comes from a middle-aged man with acute or convalescent COVID-19. The CDR3 loop is CASSSDRVDTEAFF. Here the CDR3 DNA reads TGCGCCAGCAGCTCCGACAGGGTTGACACTGAAGCTTTCTTT. The complete variable domain, with remaining parts taken from reference TRBV5-1 and TRBJ1-1, reads KAGVTQTPRYLIKTRGQQVTLSCSPISGHRSVSWYQQTPGQGLQFLFEYFSETQRNKGNFPGRFSGRQFSNSRSEMNVSTLELGDSALYLCASSSDRVDTEAFFGQGTRLTVV.